These 28 T cell receptor beta chains were all obtained from the same sample, sequenced in a study of T cell repertoires in cytomegalovirus infection. TCRdb ran MiXCR on the reads and lists one entry per CDR3 protein. The sample has approximately 500,000 distinct CDR3 sequences; about 11% are singletons. The specimen was PBMCs. Every receptor here comes from a human donor in good health (CMV status not recorded). Some clones in this sample may be carry-over from other donors' samples.

This clonotype was observed many times. This chain connects TRBV11-2 to TRBJ2-2; D not certain. The germline V gene has CDR1 SGHAT and CDR2 FQNNGV. This CDR3 region has 12 residues. The V and J ends lost 5 bases and 7 bases respectively, with 8 bases between them. The chain's CDR3 is CASSIANGELFF. CDR3 in DNA: TGTGCCAGCAGCATTGCGAACGGGGAGCTGTTTTTT.

This clonotype was counted ten times or more. The chain combines TRBV6-5 with TRBJ2-2, with D maybe TRBD2 (6 bases). V lost 2 bases and J lost 6, with 16 bases in between. The CDR3 covers 16 residues. The germline V gene has CDR1 MNHEY and CDR2 SVGAGI. CDR3 sequence reads: CASSYQGGRRSGELFF. The CDR3 nucleotides read TGTGCCAGCAGTTACCAAGGAGGGAGGAGGTCCGGGGAGCTGTTTTTT.

Ten or more counts support this clonotype. The rearrangement links TRBV4-1 to TRBJ1-1; D not resolved. Deletions cut 1 base from V and 7 bases from J, with 19 bases between. The germline V gene encodes CDR1 MGHRA and CDR2 YSYEKL. This CDR3 is built from 16 residues. The DNA of the CDR3 is TGCGCCAGCAGCCAAGGGTCAGGCCGAGGAAAGGGTGAAGCTTTCTTT. Translated: CASSQGSGRGKGEAFF.

This clonotype was seen many times. The CDR3 nucleotides are TGTGCCAGTAGTATCGCGGACAGCGAGGTCCTCGCGGGGTATGGCTACACCTTC. Protein sequence: CASSIADSEVLAGYGYTF. J is TRBJ1-2 and V is TRBV19, with D tentatively TRBD1 (6 bases). Germline CDR1 reads LNHDA; CDR2 reads SQIVND (reference sequence). Trimming took off 3 bases at V and 5 bases at J, with 25 bases between the two ends. The CDR3 runs 18 residues.

This chain links TRBV18 with TRBJ2-7; D is unresolved. CDR1 is KGHSH and CDR2 is LQKENI in the germline V gene. With 0 bases removed from V and 5 bases from J, the gap between germline ends came to 8 bases. There are 13 residues in the CDR3. The CDR3 nucleotides read TGTGCCAGCTCACCACCGTTCGTGGACGAGCAGTACTTC. Encoded protein: CASSPPFVDEQYF.

J is TRBJ1-1 and V is TRBV5-6; the D is unclear. There are 15 residues in the CDR3. V was shortened by 2 bases and J by 0 bases, with 11 bases between the two germline ends. Germline CDR1 reads SGHDT; CDR2 reads YYEEEE. This CDR3 is CASSLTGRMNTEAFF. DNA for the CDR3: TGTGCCAGCAGCTTAACCGGACGCATGAACACTGAAGCTTTCTTT. The whole variable domain, filled in from reference TRBV5-6 and TRBJ1-1, reads DAGVTQSPTHLIKTRGQQVTLRCSPKSGHDTVSWYQQALGQGPQFIFQYYEEEERQRGNFPDRFSGHQFPNYSSELNVNALLLGDSALYLCASSLTGRMNTEAFFGQGTRLTVV.

V is TRBV5-5 and J is TRBJ2-7; no clear D. This CDR3 has 14 amino acids. CDR1 and CDR2 from the germline V gene are SGHKS and YYEKEE (reference sequence). The ends were cut back, 4 bases at V and 3 bases at J, with 14 bases in the middle. The CDR3 region is CASSEMRIFYEQYF. CDR3 DNA: TGTGCCAGCAGCGAAATGAGGATTTTCTACGAGCAGTACTTC.

This clonotype occurred many times. The V gene is TRBV27, the J gene TRBJ2-7; 9 bases are shared with TRBD2. Germline loops: CDR1 MNHEY, CDR2 SMNVEV (reference sequence). Trimming at V came to 6 bases and at J to 9 bases, leaving 3 bases not matched to a gene. The CDR3 sequence is 11 residues long. Here the CDR3 reads CASRAGGGQYF. CDR3 DNA: TGTGCCAGCAGAGCGGGGGGCGGGCAGTACTTC.

The J gene is TRBJ2-2, the V gene TRBV9, with TRBD2 matching over 13 bases. The germline CDR1 and CDR2 sequences are SGDLS and YYNGEE. The junction had 8 bases not matched to a gene; V was cut back by 3 bases and J by 0 bases. The CDR3 sequence is 19 residues long. The CDR3 spells CASSASSGTSGANTGELFF. The CDR3 DNA is TGTGCCAGCAGCGCCTCATCCGGGACTAGCGGGGCGAACACCGGGGAGCTGTTTTTT.

This clonotype was counted many times. V usage is TRBV11-2 and J usage is TRBJ2-3; the match to TRBD2 covers 8 bases. Germline V gene sequence: CDR1 SGHAT, CDR2 FQNNGV. The CDR3 is made up of 17 amino acids. V was clipped by 1 base and J by 0 bases; unmatched bases: 6. The CDR3 spells CASSLVSSGLSTDTQYF. The CDR3 DNA sequence: TGTGCCAGCAGCTTAGTCTCTAGCGGGTTGAGCACAGATACGCAGTATTTT.

This clonotype was seen many times. J is TRBJ1-6 and V is TRBV6-5; D is possibly TRBD1 (6 bases). V gave up 2 bases and J gave up 0 bases, with 14 bases separating them. The CDR3 contains 18 residues. Germline CDR1 reads MNHEY; CDR2 reads SVGAGI. DNA for the CDR3: TGTGCCAGCAGTTACGGGGGGGCAGCCGTCTCCTATAATTCACCCCTCCACTTT. Translating it yields CASSYGGAAVSYNSPLHF.

This chain links TRBV20-1 with TRBJ2-5, with 14 bases matching TRBD2. V gave up 5 bases and J gave up 4 bases; unmatched junction bases: 6. From germline, CDR1 is DFQATT and CDR2 SNEGSKA (reference sequence). There are 15 residues in the CDR3. CDR3 region: CSAPGTSGSGETQYF. CDR3 sequence (DNA): TGCAGTGCTCCGGGGACTAGCGGGAGTGGAGAGACCCAGTACTTC.

This clonotype has a count of ten or more. The rearrangement uses TRBV4-2 and TRBJ2-7, with D unclear. Trimming took off 0 bases at V and 7 bases at J, with 7 bases between the two ends. Germline V gene data show CDR1 as LGHNA and CDR2 as YNFKEQ. CDR3 length: 12 residues. For the CDR3, the DNA is TGTGCCAGCAGCCAAGATCGGCGGGAGCAGTACTTC. Its protein product is CASSQDRREQYF.

This clonotype was found a few times. The chain recombines TRBV4-2 with TRBJ2-3; 8 bases match TRBD2. This CDR3 has 16 amino acids. The V segment lost 1 base and the J segment 4 bases; nucleotides outside the gene matches: 7. Germline V CDR1 and CDR2: LGHNA, YNFKEQ. Here the CDR3 reads CASSQGAGESADTQYF. The DNA of the CDR3 is TGTGCCAGCAGCCAAGGAGCGGGGGAATCGGCAGATACGCAGTATTTT.

This clonotype has just a few counts. The genes are TRBV4-2 and TRBJ1-4; no definite D call. Per germline, CDR1 LGHNA and CDR2 YNFKEQ. The CDR3 contains 12 residues. Trimming removed 1 base at V and 10 bases at J, with 7 bases between. Here the CDR3 DNA reads TGTGCCAGCAGCCAAGGAGAGTTAAAACTGTTTTTT. Translation gives CASSQGELKLFF.

In this sample, this clonotype turned up many times. CDR3 residues: CASSLRSDRTDTQYF. The CDR3 nucleotides read TGTGCCAGCAGCTTGAGGAGCGACCGCACAGATACGCAGTATTTT. The V call is TRBV5-4, the J call TRBJ2-3; D gene ambiguous. Germline V gene lookup returns CDR1 SGHNT and CDR2 YYREEE (reference sequence). Trimming removed 1 base from V and 1 base from J, with 10 bases in between. The CDR3 totals 15 residues. Using reference TRBV5-4 and TRBJ2-3 for the parts outside the CDR3, the full variable domain is ETGVTQSPTHLIKTRGQQVTLRCSSQSGHNTVSWYQQALGQGPQFIFQYYREEENGRGNFPPRFSGLQFPNYSSELNVNALELDDSALYLCASSLRSDRTDTQYFGPGTRLTVL.

This clonotype was observed at least ten times. The V call is TRBV7-2, the J call TRBJ1-2, with 7 nucleotides matching TRBD1. The CDR3 length is 13 residues. V dropped 6 bases and J dropped 5; count of bases not matched to a gene: 6. The germline V gene has CDR1 SGHTA and CDR2 FQGNSA. The CDR3 loop reads CASSNDRAYGYTF. In DNA form, the CDR3 reads TGTGCCAGCAGTAACGACAGGGCTTATGGCTACACCTTC.

This clonotype was found a few times. The chain uses TRBV15 and TRBJ1-2; no clear D. The germline V gene has CDR1 LNHNV and CDR2 YYDKDF (reference sequence). V was clipped by 4 bases and J by 2 bases, with 8 bases between them. CDR3 length: 13 residues. CDR3: CATSNDVNYGYTF. CDR3 in DNA: TGTGCCACCAGCAACGACGTGAACTATGGCTACACCTTC.

This clonotype has ten or more counts. The chain couples TRBV24-1 to TRBJ1-5; D not resolved. The CDR3 consists of 14 residues. Germline V gene sequence: CDR1 KGHDR, CDR2 SFDVKD. Trimming shortened V by 7 bases and J by 2 bases, and 11 bases separated the two germline ends. The CDR3 spells CATRKPKGNQPQHF. CDR3 coding DNA: TGTGCCACCAGAAAACCCAAGGGCAATCAGCCCCAGCATTTT.

This clonotype was recorded many times. The V gene is TRBV14, the J gene TRBJ1-1; D is perhaps TRBD1 (6 bases). CDR3 length: 14 residues. Germline V gene lookup returns CDR1 SGHDN and CDR2 FVKESK. V gave up 8 bases and J gave up 7 bases, with 20 bases separating them. The CDR3, as DNA: TGTGCCAGCTCAACCGGGACACCCGTTTATGAAGCTTTCTTT. Its translation is CASSTGTPVYEAFF. Together with reference TRBV14 and TRBJ1-1, the CDR3 gives the full variable domain: EAGVTQFPSHSVIEKGQTVTLRCDPISGHDNLYWYRRVMGKEIKFLLHFVKESKQDESGMPNNRFLAERTGGTYSTLKVQPAELEDSGVYFCASSTGTPVYEAFFGQGTRLTVV.

This clonotype was counted ten times or more. V and J are TRBV10-3 and TRBJ1-2; D perhaps matches TRBD1 (6 bases). Germline loops: CDR1 ENHRY, CDR2 SYGVKD. This CDR3 region has 14 residues. V lost 8 bases to trimming and J lost 2 bases, with 15 bases between them. DNA for the CDR3: TGTGCCATCTCTGTGGGGCAGGGGAACTATGGCTACACCTTC. It translates to CAISVGQGNYGYTF.

This chain joins TRBV2 and TRBJ2-4; D is uncertain. The CDR3 is made up of 15 amino acids. V was cut by 5 bases and J by 0 bases, with 11 bases left in between. CDR1 and CDR2 from the germline V gene are SNHLY and FYNNEI. CDR3 sequence (DNA): TGTGCCAGCAGTCGGACGGTACTAGCCAAAAACATTCAGTACTTC. This translates into CASSRTVLAKNIQYF.

This clonotype was seen ten or more times. The gene calls are TRBV7-3 and TRBJ2-1; 7 positions agree with TRBD2. The CDR3 is 15 residues long. J was trimmed by 1 base and V by 5 bases; bases with no gene match: 5. CDR1 SGHTA and CDR2 FQGTGA come from the germline V gene. CDR3 DNA sequence: TGTGCCAGCAGCGCCACTAGCGCTTCCTACAATGAGCAGTTCTTC. Protein product: CASSATSASYNEQFF.

This clonotype was picked up many times. The chain couples TRBV6-2 or TRBV6-3 to TRBJ1-1; D might be TRBD1 (6 bases). The CDR3 consists of 14 residues. Per germline, CDR1 MNHEY and CDR2 SVGEGT. The V end lost 0 bases, the J end lost 6 bases, and 11 bases lay between the germline ends. The CDR3 nucleotides are TGTGCCAGCAGTTACTCGGGAGGGGGAGCTGAAGCTTTCTTT. Its translation is CASSYSGGGAEAFF.

At least ten counts were recorded for this clonotype. The rearrangement uses TRBV28 and TRBJ2-3; TRBD2 is a possible D gene (6 bases). This CDR3 has 19 residues. Germline CDR1 is MDHEN and CDR2 is SYDVKM. V lost 3 bases, J lost 6 bases, and 28 bases lay in between. CDR3 in amino acids: CASSFIAPWEAGTPDTQYF. The CDR3 region has the DNA TGTGCCAGCAGTTTTATAGCCCCCTGGGAGGCCGGGACCCCCGATACGCAGTATTTT.

This clonotype was picked up many times. The genes are TRBV6-5 and TRBJ2-7; TRBD1 is a possible D gene (5 bases). The CDR3 loop spans 12 amino acids. Germline V gene data show CDR1 as MNHEY and CDR2 as SVGAGI. V lost 9 bases and J lost 6, with 15 bases in between. Here the CDR3 DNA reads TGTGCCAGTGGCCGTTCCCAGGGCGAGCAGTACTTC. Its translation: CASGRSQGEQYF.

The chain carries TRBV3-1 and TRBJ2-3; D gene uncertain. This CDR3 has 13 amino acids. CDR1 and CDR2 (germline): LGHDT, YNNKEL (reference sequence). Trimming cost V 0 bases and J 10 bases, with 11 bases left between them. Here the CDR3 reads CASSQDDGTAQYF. DNA for the CDR3: TGTGCCAGCAGCCAAGACGACGGAACGGCGCAGTATTTT.

This clonotype appeared many times. V and J are TRBV2 and TRBJ1-2; 7 nucleotides align to TRBD1. The CDR3 has 13 residues. Germline assignment: CDR1 SNHLY and CDR2 FYNNEI. With 4 bases clipped from V and 1 base from J, the junction kept 0 bases outside the gene matches. The CDR3 sequence: CASSGDSNYGYTF. As DNA, the CDR3 is TGTGCCAGCAGTGGGGACAGTAACTATGGCTACACCTTC.